The present TCR beta chain was sequenced within a study of regulatory T cells in long-lasting Graves disease. Time point of the sample: newly diagnosed GD, antithyroid drugs for less than 3 months. Preparation of the TCR library used RNA extracted from PBMCs. The V gene lost 4 bases and the J gene lost 4 bases, with 6 bases spanning the gap. The CDR3 consists of 12 residues. Germline CDR1 and CDR2: SGHDN and FVKESK. This clonotype came up many times. Through Arm-PCR of CDR3 regions and iRepertoire HTBI primers, TCR beta libraries were built. One entry per CDR3 protein, called by TCRdb with MiXCR from the multiplex PCR reads. The data contain more than 350,000 distinct CDR3 sequences, approximately 15% of them singletons. This same sample was also taken into another study, of T cells in Graves' hyperthyroidism and ophthalmopathy. That report adds: An initial round of RT-PCR targeting the TCR CDR3 relied on the HTBI primer set.

The gene calls are TRBV14 and TRBJ2-3; no clear D. The sample was peripheral blood mononuclear cells (PBMCs), taken at new diagnosis, from a patient treated with antithyroid drugs. This clonotype originated in a woman in her 30s with Graves disease. The CDR3 reads CASSPAPDTQYF. CDR3 nucleotide sequence: TGTGCCAGCAGCCCGGCCCCAGATACGCAGTATTTT.